This entry describes one T cell receptor (beta chain). Here immunoSEQ multiplex PCR was the method, and the copy in TCRdb shows in-frame clones only, minus some. The table lists 30,000 to 40,000 clones, approximately 94% of them singletons, with around 4.1% in the top ten. This sample is drawn from a study of technical replicates of blood from a handful of donors. Germline loops: CDR1 LGHNA, CDR2 YSLEER. J lost 4 bases, V lost 4 bases, and 4 bases had no gene match. The CDR3 has 16 residues. The sequence came from a human donor in good health. Some clones in this sample may be carry-over from other donors' samples. The chain couples TRBV4-3 to TRBJ2-3, with 14 bases matching TRBD2. The source material was PBMCs. The CDR3 region has the DNA TGCGCCAGCAGCCGGGGGACTAGCGGGAGTGCAGATACGCAGTATTTT. Its translation is CASSRGTSGSADTQYF.